This T cell receptor beta chain was sequenced for a study of identical twins. Points from the study as a whole: With abundant cord blood beta clonotypes, insertions were fewer; memory repertoires showed no such pattern.

Details on this clonotype: The antigen is unknown.

The length of the CDR3 is 16 residues. After removal of 0 bases from V and 5 bases from J, the junction contained 6 bases not matched to a gene. Germline V gene data show CDR1 as SGHRS and CDR2 as YFSETQ. TCRdb ran MiXCR on the 5' RACE reads and lists one entry per CDR3 protein. The sample has around 300,000 distinct CDR3 sequences, about 8.9% seen once. This same sample was also taken into another study, of yellow fever vaccine responses in identical twins.

Sequencing was done on a sample of memory (CD45RO+) T cells sorted from blood. The TCR was taken from a woman younger than 30 in good health. The chain recombines TRBV5-1 with TRBJ1-5; 9 positions match TRBD1. The DNA of the CDR3 is TGCGCCAGCAGCTTGGACGGGACAGGGTTTTATCAGCCCCAGCATTTT. As protein: CASSLDGTGFYQPQHF.